This T cell receptor beta chain is drawn from a study of OX40 agonist ivuxolimab in advanced cancers. On the study more broadly: At 0.01 to 10 mg/kg, ivuxolimab was administered intravenously to patients every 2 weeks. Study-level findings and limits: Expanded clones were, on average, more numerous in CD8+ T cells than in CD4+. In the 0.1-3.0 mg/kg groups, partial responders showed among the lowest expansion.

The data were produced by immunoSEQ multiplex PCR, yet TCRdb's version contains in-frame clones alone and is incomplete. Seen here are tens of thousands of clones, about 94% observed once, and the top ten hold over 0.35%. As for this clone: Its antigen remains unknown.

This CDR3 contains 18 residues. The trim removed 0 bases at V and 2 bases at J, leaving 10 bases unmatched. Germline lookup yields CDR1 WNHNN and CDR2 SYGVQD (reference sequence). The sequenced sample was CD4+ or CD8+ T cells sorted from blood, obtained in a trial of the OX40 agonist ivuxolimab. This chain joins TRBV10-1 and TRBJ2-3, with TRBD2 matching over 8 bases. The source of this sequence is an adult with an advanced solid tumor such as melanoma, head and neck, liver or kidney cancer. As DNA, the CDR3 is TGCGCCAGCAGTGAGTCGAGTAGCAGAGCGGGGGCCACAGATACGCAGTATTTT. Its protein product is CASSESSSRAGATDTQYF.